The following is a T cell receptor beta chain sequence with its context. The data were taken from a study of spatial heterogeneity in lung cancer. Study in general: Raw sequencing reads included, on average, more than 9.5 appearances of each unique TCR and UMI combination.

Time point defined: sample taken at primary tumor resection. The donor population consisted of some 67 patients with untreated, early-stage non-small cell lung cancer. The V gene end was trimmed by 6 bases and the J gene end by 0 bases; junction bases not matched to a gene: 9. Germline V gene data show CDR1 as ENHRY and CDR2 as SYGVKD. This CDR3 is 18 amino acids long. TCRdb passed the 5' RACE reads through MiXCR, listing each CDR3 protein once. The repertoire holds roughly 40,000 distinct CDR3 sequences, 6.5% to 7% seen once, with 43% in the top ten. The genes are TRBV10-3 and TRBJ2-3; 13 nucleotides match TRBD2. Source: PBMCs, taken at surgery. This receptor was obtained from a female donor with early-stage non-small cell lung cancer. CDR3 loop: CAIRAGTSGDASTDTQYF. In DNA form, the CDR3 reads TGTGCCATCAGGGCGGGGACTAGCGGGGATGCTAGCACAGATACGCAGTATTTT.